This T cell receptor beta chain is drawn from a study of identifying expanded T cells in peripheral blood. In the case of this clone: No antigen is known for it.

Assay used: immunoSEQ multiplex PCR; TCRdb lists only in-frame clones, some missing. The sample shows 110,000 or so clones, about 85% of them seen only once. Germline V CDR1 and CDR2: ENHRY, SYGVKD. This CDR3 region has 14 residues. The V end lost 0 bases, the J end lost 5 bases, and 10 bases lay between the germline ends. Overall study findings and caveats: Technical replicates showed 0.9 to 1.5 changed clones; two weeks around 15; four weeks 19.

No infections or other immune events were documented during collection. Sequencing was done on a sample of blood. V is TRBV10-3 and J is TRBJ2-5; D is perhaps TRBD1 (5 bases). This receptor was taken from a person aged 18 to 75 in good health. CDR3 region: CAISESIRAETQYF. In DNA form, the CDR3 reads TGTGCCATCAGTGAGTCGATCAGGGCGGAGACCCAGTACTTC.